This record concerns one T cell receptor (beta chain) sequence. This clone's antigen is unknown. No much larger clone exists at a distance of one base, and base qualities are not known. The data are from a study of blood T cell repertoires in COVID-19 (TCRdb year 2020). As for the study more broadly: Collaborator samples came from the United States, Italy and Spain and covered acute and convalescent phases of COVID-19. The material from the prospective study consisted of cDNA or gDNA derived from T cells, B-cell-depleted T cells, or PBMCs. The dataset comprised deeply sampled blood TCRbeta repertoires from subjects exposed to, actively infected with, or recovered from COVID-19. A freely available public database, intended as a resource for researchers studying the immune response to SARS-CoV-2, is where the repertoires were released. The samples were drawn from the first 160 participants of the ongoing ImmuneRACE study and from roughly 1,300 subjects provided by 6 global collaborators. The sample metadata nearly always contained a de-identified subject ID, COVID-19 status, age in years and sex. Where available, HLA class I and class II types were taken from metadata supplied by the sample provider and were not determined by assay-based typing. On the study overall, not on this receptor specifically: The amount of clinical and demographic metadata varied by source and participant and was provided uncurated.

TCRbeta CDR3 regions were amplified from genomic DNA using the immunoSEQ Assay, a bias-controlled multiplex PCR. As for the authors' bioinformatics: Within the assay, amplification of reference gene primers was used to estimate how many nucleated cells each sample contained. Sequence reads were collapsed and filtered to measure the absolute abundance of every unique TCRbeta CDR3 rearrangement. For each sample, productive Simpson clonality was calculated as the square root of Simpson's diversity index across productive rearrangements. TCRdb limited this immuneACCESS table to in-frame rearrangements with V and J called. A share of clones is missing; checked studies link under half to unresolved V genes, and the rest is unexplained. The D gene and trimming were derived from the DNA, and the V and J assignments and clone size from that table. The sample table records 75,000 to 95,000 clones; 65% to 85% of these occur just once. Of the sample, roughly 6.3% falls within the top ten clones.

Collaborating institutions collected whole blood in K2EDTA tubes following their own protocols. For TCRbeta analysis, collaborators shipped samples as frozen whole blood, isolated PBMCs, or DNA extracted from either of those sample types. The CDR3 numbers 14 residues from cysteine through phenylalanine. Just the 42-base CDR3 DNA is kept, in frame starting at base 1. The germline V gene (reference sequence) supplies CDR1 LNHDA and CDR2 SQIVND. V loses 4 bases, J loses 6 bases, and the germline ends lie 13 bases apart. Sequencing used peripheral blood. The clonotype was recovered from a man between 60 and 70 years old with acute or convalescent COVID-19. This chain joins TRBV19 to TRBJ2-4; tentative D gene TRBD2, with 6 bases matching. The CDR3 corresponds to CASSKYHGGNIQYF. The nucleotides read TGTGCCAGTAGTAAGTACCACGGGGGAAACATTCAGTACTTC.